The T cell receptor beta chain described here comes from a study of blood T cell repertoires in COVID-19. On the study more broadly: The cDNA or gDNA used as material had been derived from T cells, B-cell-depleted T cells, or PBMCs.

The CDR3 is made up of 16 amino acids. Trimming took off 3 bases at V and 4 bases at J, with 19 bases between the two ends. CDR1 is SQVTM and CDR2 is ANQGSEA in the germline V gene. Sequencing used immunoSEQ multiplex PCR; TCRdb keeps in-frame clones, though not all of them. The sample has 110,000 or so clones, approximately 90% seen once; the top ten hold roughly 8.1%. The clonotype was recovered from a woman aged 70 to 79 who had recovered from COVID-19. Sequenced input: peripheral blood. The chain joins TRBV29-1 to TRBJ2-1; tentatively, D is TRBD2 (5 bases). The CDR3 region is CSVDGGRRAEYNEQFF. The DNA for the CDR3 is TGCAGCGTTGATGGAGGAAGGAGAGCGGAGTACAATGAGCAGTTCTTC.